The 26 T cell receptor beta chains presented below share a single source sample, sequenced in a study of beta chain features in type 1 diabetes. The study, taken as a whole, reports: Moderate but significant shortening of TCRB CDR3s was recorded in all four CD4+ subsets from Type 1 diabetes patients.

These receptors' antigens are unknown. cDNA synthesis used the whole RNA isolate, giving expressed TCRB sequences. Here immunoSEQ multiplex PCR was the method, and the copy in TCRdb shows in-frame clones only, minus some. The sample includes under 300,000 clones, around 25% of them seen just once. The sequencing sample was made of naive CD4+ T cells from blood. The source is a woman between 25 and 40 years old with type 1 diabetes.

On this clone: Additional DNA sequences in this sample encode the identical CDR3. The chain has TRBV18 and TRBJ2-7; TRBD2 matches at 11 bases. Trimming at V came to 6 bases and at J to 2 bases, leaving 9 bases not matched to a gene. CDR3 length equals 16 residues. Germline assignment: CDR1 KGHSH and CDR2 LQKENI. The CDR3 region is CASSPLLAGGPYEQYF. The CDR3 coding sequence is TGTGCCAGCTCTCCCCTTCTAGCGGGAGGTCCCTACGAGCAGTACTTC.

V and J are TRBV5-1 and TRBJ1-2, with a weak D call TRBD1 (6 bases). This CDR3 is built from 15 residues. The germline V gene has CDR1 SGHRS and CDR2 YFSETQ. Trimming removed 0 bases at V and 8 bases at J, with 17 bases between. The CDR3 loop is CASSLDPGEPVGYTF. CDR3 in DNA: TGCGCCAGCAGCTTGGACCCAGGGGAACCTGTCGGCTACACCTTC.

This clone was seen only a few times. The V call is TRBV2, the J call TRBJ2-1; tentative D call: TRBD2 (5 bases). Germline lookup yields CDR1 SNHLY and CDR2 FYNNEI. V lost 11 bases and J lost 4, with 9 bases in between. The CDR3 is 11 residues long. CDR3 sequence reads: CAGADYNEQFF. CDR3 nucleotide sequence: TGTGCCGGAGCGGATTACAATGAGCAGTTCTTC.

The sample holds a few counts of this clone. This chain's CDR3 is CATSRVAAGGYNEQFF. CDR3 DNA: TGTGCCACCAGCAGAGTTGCAGCGGGAGGCTACAATGAGCAGTTCTTC. The chain carries TRBV15 and TRBJ2-1, with 9 bases identical to TRBD2. The CDR3 consists of 16 residues. CDR1 LNHNV and CDR2 YYDKDF come from the germline V gene (reference sequence). The V gene end was trimmed by 1 base and the J gene end by 3 bases; junction bases not matched to a gene: 4. Full variable domain (remainder filled in from reference TRBV15 and TRBJ2-1): DAMVIQNPRYQVTQFGKPVTLSCSQTLNHNVMYWYQQKSSQAPKLLFHYYDKDFNNEADTPDNFQSRRPNTSFCFLDIRSPGLGDTAMYLCATSRVAAGGYNEQFFGPGTRLTVL.

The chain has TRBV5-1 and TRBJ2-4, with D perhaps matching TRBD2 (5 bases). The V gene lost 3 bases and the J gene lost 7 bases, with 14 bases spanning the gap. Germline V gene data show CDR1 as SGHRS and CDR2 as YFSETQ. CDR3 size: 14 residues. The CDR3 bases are TGCGCCAGCAGCTCTCTTGCGTCGGGGAACATTCAGTACTTC. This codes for CASSSLASGNIQYF.

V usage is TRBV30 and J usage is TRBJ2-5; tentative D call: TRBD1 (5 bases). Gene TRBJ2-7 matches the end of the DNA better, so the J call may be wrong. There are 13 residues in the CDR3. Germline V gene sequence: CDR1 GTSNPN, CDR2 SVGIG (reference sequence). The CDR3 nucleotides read TGTGCCTGGAGTGGGGGCCTATCCTACGAGCAGTACTTC. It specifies CAWSGGLSYEQYF.

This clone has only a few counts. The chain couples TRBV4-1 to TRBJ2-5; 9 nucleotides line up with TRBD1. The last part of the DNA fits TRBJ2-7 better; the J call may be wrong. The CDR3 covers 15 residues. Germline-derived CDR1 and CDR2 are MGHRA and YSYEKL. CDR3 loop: CASSLKDRGTYEQYF. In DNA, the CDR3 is TGCGCCAGCAGCCTGAAGGACAGGGGAACCTACGAGCAGTACTTC.

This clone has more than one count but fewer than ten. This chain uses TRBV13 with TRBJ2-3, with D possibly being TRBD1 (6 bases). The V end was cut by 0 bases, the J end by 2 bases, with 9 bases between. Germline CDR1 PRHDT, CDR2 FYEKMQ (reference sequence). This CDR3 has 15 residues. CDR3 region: CASSLGQGYTDTQYF. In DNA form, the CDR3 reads TGTGCCAGCAGCTTAGGACAGGGTTACACAGATACGCAGTATTTT.

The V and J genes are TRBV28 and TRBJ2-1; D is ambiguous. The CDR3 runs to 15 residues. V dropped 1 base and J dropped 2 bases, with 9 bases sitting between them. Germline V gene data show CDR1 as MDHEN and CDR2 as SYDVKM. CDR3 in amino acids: CASSLSWRAYNEQFF. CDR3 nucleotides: TGTGCCAGCAGTTTATCTTGGAGAGCCTACAATGAGCAGTTCTTC. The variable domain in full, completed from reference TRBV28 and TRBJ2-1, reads DVKVTQSSRYLVKRTGEKVFLECVQDMDHENMFWYRQDPGLGLRLIYFSYDVKMKEKGDIPEGYSVSREKKERFSLILESASTNQTSMYLCASSLSWRAYNEQFFGPGTRLTVL.

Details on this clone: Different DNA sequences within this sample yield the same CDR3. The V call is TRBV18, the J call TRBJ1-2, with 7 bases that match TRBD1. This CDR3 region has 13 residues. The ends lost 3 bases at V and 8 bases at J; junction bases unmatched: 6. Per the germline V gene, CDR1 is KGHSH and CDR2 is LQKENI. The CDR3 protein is CASSPDRVGGYTF. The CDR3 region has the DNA TGTGCCAGCTCACCCGACAGGGTTGGCGGCTACACCTTC. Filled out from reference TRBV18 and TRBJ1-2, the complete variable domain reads NAGVMQNPRHLVRRRGQEARLRCSPMKGHSHVYWYRQLPEEGLKFMVYLQKENIIDESGMPKERFSAEFPKEGPSILRIQQVVRGDSAAYFCASSPDRVGGYTFGSGTRLTVV.

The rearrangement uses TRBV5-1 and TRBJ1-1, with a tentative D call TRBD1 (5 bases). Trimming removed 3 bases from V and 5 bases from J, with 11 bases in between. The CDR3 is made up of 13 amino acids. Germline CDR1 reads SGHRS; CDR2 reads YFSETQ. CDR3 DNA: TGCGCCAGCAGCTCGGGGGGAGATACTGAAGCTTTCTTT. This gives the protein CASSSGGDTEAFF.

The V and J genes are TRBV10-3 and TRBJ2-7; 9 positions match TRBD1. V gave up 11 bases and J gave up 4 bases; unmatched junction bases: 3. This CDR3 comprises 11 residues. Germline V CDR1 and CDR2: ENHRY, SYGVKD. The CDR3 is CASQGAYEQYF. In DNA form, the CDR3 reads TGTGCCTCACAGGGGGCGTACGAGCAGTACTTC.

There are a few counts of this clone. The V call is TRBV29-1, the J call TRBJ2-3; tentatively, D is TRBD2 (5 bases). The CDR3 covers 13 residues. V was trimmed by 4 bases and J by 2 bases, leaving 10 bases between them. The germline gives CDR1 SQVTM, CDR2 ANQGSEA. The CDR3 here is CSVVSGLTDTQYF. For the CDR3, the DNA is TGCAGCGTTGTCAGCGGACTCACAGATACGCAGTATTTT.

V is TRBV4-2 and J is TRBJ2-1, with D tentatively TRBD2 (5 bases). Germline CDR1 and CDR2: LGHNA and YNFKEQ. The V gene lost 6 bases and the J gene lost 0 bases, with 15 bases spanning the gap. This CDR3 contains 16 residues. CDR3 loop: CASRPAPSGSYNEQFF. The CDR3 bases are TGTGCCAGCAGACCAGCTCCAAGCGGCTCCTACAATGAGCAGTTCTTC.

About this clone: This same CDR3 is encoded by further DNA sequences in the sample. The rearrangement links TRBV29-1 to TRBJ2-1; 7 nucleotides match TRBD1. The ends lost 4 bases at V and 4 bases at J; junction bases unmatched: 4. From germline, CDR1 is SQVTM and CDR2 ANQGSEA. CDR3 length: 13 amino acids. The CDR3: CSVGQGGYNEQFF. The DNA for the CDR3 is TGCAGCGTTGGACAGGGCGGTTACAATGAGCAGTTCTTC.

The CDR3 coding sequence is TGCGCCAGCAGCTTGTCGACAGGGGACCCCAATGAGCAGTTCTTC. The encoded protein is CASSLSTGDPNEQFF. This chain uses TRBV5-1 with TRBJ2-1, with TRBD1 identical over 8 bases. J gave up 6 bases and V 1 base, and 6 bases lay outside the gene matches. Germline V gives CDR1 SGHRS, CDR2 YFSETQ. The CDR3 runs 15 residues.

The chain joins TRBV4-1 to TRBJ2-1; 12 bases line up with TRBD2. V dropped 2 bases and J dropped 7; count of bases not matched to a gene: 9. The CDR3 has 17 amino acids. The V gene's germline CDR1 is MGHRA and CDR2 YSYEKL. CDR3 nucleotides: TGCGCCAGCAGCCAACCTATACTAGCGGGAGGTAAGAATGAGCAGTTCTTC. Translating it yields CASSQPILAGGKNEQFF.

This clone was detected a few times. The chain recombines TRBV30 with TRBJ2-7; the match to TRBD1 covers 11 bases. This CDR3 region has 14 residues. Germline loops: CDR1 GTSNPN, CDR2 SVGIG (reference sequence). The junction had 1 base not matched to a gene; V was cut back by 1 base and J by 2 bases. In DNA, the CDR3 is TGTGCCTGGAGTGCGGACAGGGGGCCCTACGAGCAGTACTTC. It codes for CAWSADRGPYEQYF.

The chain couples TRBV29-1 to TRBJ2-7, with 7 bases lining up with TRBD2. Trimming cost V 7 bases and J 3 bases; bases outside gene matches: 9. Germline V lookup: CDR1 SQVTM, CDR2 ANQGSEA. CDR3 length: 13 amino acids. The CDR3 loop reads CSARRDYSYEQYF. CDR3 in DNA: TGCAGCGCAAGACGGGACTATAGCTACGAGCAGTACTTC.

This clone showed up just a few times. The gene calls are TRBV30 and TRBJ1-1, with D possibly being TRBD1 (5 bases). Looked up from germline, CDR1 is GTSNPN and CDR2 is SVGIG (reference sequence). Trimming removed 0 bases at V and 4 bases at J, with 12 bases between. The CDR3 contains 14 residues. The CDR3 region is CAWSVLTGATEAFF. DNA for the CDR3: TGTGCCTGGAGTGTACTAACAGGAGCCACTGAAGCTTTCTTT. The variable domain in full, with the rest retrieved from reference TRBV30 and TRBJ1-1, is SQTIHQWPATLVQPVGSPLSLECTVEGTSNPNLYWYRQAAGRGLQLLFYSVGIGQISSEVPQNLSASRPQDRQFILSSKKLLLSDSGFYLCAWSVLTGATEAFFGQGTRLTVV.

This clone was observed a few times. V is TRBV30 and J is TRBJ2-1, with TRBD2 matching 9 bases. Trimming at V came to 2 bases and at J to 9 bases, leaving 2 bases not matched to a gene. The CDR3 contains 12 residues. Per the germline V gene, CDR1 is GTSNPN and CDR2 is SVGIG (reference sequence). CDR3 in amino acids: CAWSLSGGEQFF. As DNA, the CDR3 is TGTGCCTGGAGTCTTAGCGGGGGTGAGCAGTTCTTC.

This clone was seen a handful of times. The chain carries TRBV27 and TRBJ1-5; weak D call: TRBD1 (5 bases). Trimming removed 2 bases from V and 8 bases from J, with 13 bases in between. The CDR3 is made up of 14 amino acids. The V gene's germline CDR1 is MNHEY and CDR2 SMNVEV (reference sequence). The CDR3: CASSLNQGVEPQHF. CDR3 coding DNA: TGTGCCAGCAGTTTAAATCAGGGTGTTGAGCCCCAGCATTTT.

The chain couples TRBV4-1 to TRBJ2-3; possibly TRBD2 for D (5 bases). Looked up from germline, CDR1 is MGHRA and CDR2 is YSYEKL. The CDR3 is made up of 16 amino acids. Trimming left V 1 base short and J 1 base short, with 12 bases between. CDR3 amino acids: CASSQVRGLGTDTQYF. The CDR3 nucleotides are TGCGCCAGCAGCCAAGTAAGAGGGTTAGGCACAGATACGCAGTATTTT.

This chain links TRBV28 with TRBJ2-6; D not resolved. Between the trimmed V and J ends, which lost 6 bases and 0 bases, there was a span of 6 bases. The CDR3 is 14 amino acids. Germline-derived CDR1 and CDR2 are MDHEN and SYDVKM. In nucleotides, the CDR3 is TGTGCCAGCAGGTTGAGCTCTGGGGCCAACGTCCTGACTTTC. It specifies CASRLSSGANVLTF. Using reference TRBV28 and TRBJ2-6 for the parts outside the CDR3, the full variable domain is DVKVTQSSRYLVKRTGEKVFLECVQDMDHENMFWYRQDPGLGLRLIYFSYDVKMKEKGDIPEGYSVSREKKERFSLILESASTNQTSMYLCASRLSSGANVLTFGAGSRLTVL.

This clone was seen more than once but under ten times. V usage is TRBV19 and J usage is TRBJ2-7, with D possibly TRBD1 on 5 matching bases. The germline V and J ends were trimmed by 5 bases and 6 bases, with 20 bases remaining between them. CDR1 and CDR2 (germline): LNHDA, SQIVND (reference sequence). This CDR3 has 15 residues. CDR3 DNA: TGTGCCAGTAGTCAGGTAGGGGCAGGACGTTCCGAGCAGTACTTC. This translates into CASSQVGAGRSEQYF.

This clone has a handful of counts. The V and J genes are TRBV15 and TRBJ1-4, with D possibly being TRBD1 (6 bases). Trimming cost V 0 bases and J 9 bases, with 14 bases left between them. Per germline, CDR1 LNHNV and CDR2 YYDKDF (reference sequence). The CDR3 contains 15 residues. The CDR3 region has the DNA TGTGCCACCAGCAGAGATGGAGGACAGCCCCAAAAACTGTTTTTT. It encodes CATSRDGGQPQKLFF.